The rows below give T cell receptor beta chains drawn from one sample of a study of long-term antiretroviral therapy in people with HIV. Assay: immunoSEQ multiplex PCR; the TCRdb copy retains only in-frame clones and omits some. The sample comprises under 25,000 clones, around 86% of which are singletons, and 8% to 11% rests with the top ten. This sample comprised unsorted PBMCs, obtained 0.5 years after starting antiretroviral therapy. These receptors were obtained from a man in his forties with HIV. The CDR3 runs from the conserved cysteine through the conserved F or W. Fields, in order: clone size, V gene, J gene, D gene, CDR3 DNA, CDR3 protein. The D gene is left open where the match is weak. Where a row states a size, it is once, few, many or the class of an expanded clone; other rows omit it.

clone size: -; V gene: TRBV4-1; J gene: TRBJ2-7; D gene: -; CDR3 DNA: TGCGCCAGCAGCCAAGATACAGCGTCGGGCTACGAGCAGTACTTC; CDR3 protein: CASSQDTASGYEQYF
clone size: -; V gene: TRBV28; J gene: TRBJ2-4; D gene: TRBD2; CDR3 DNA: TGTGCCAGCAGTTCACCCCGGGAGGGGCGAAACATTCAGTACTTC; CDR3 protein: CASSSPREGRNIQYF
clone size: -; V gene: TRBV9; J gene: TRBJ2-3; D gene: -; CDR3 DNA: TGTGCCAGCAGCGTAGGTGGAGATACGCAGTATTTT; CDR3 protein: CASSVGGDTQYF
clone size: few; V gene: TRBV7-9; J gene: TRBJ1-4; D gene: -; CDR3 DNA: TGTGCCAGCAGCTTCGGGGGAGATAATGAAAAACTGTTTTTT; CDR3 protein: CASSFGGDNEKLFF
clone size: -; V gene: TRBV11-3; J gene: TRBJ2-2; D gene: TRBD2; CDR3 DNA: TGTGCCTCCCAGTTCGGGAGGGGGTGGAACACCGGGGAGCTGTTTTTT; CDR3 protein: CASQFGRGWNTGELFF
clone size: -; V gene: TRBV7-8; J gene: TRBJ2-7; D gene: TRBD1; CDR3 DNA: TGTGCCAGCAGCTTCTCGGGACAGGGGGGGTACGAGCAGTACTTC; CDR3 protein: CASSFSGQGGYEQYF
clone size: -; V gene: TRBV28; J gene: TRBJ2-1; D gene: -; CDR3 DNA: TGTGCCAGCGAGAGCGGTGCTATTCGGGATGAGCAGTTCTTC; CDR3 protein: CASESGAIRDEQFF
clone size: once; V gene: TRBV6-5; J gene: TRBJ2-1; D gene: -; CDR3 DNA: TGTGCCAGCAGAACGGGGAGGACTGTTGCGGTTGAGCAGTTCTTC; CDR3 protein: CASRTGRTVAVEQFF
clone size: -; V gene: TRBV7-9; J gene: TRBJ2-7; D gene: TRBD2; CDR3 DNA: TGTGCCAGCGGCCAAGGGCTAGCGGGAGCCGACGAGCAGTACTTC; CDR3 protein: CASGQGLAGADEQYF
clone size: -; V gene: TRBV7-8; J gene: TRBJ2-5; D gene: TRBD2; CDR3 DNA: TGTGCCAGCAGCTTGGGGACTAGCGGGAGGGCCGCCCAGTACTTC; CDR3 protein: CASSLGTSGRAAQYF